The T cell receptor beta chain described here comes from a study of T cells after yellow fever vaccination. TCRdb reanalysed the 5' RACE reads using MiXCR and keeps one entry per CDR3 protein. The profile shows 300,000 to 350,000 distinct CDR3 sequences, roughly 8.4% of them singletons. As to this clonotype: The antigen is undetermined.

Study results and caveats: Post-booster samples contained most primary-vaccination clones (approximately 95% CD4, 88% CD8). The study noted that FACS-sorted repertoires could contain abundant clonotypes contaminating from the bulk population.

The material sequenced was PBMCs, taken roughly 46 days after the first yellow fever vaccination. The clonotype comes from a man between 18 and 35 years old who received the YFV17D yellow fever vaccine.

The CDR3 loop is CASSLSGGYQPQHF. The CDR3 coding sequence is TGTGCCAGCAGCTTGTCCGGGGGCTATCAGCCCCAGCATTTT. V usage is TRBV11-2 and J usage is TRBJ1-5; perhaps TRBD1 as D (6 bases). Deletions cut 3 bases from V and 5 bases from J, with 11 bases between. The CDR3 extends over 14 amino acids. The germline CDR1 and CDR2 sequences are SGHAT and FQNNGV.